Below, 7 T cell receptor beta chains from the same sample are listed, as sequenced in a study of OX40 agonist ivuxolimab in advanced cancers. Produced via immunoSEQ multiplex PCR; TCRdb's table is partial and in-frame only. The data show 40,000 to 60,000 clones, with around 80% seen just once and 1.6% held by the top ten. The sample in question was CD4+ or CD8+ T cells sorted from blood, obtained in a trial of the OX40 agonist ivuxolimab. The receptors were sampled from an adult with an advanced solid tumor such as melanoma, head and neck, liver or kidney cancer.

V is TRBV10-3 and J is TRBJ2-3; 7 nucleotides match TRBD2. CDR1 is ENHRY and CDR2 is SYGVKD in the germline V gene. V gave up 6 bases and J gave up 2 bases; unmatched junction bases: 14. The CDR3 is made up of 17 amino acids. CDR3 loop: CAIRSTLADINTDTQYF. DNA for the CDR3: TGTGCCATCAGATCAACCCTAGCGGATATAAACACAGATACGCAGTATTTT.

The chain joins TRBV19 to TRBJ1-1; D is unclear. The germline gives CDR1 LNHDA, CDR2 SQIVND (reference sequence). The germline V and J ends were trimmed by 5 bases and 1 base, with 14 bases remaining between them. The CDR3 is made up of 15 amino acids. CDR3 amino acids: CASSGRAGTNTEAFF. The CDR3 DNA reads TGTGCCAGTAGTGGGAGGGCTGGAACGAACACTGAAGCTTTCTTT.

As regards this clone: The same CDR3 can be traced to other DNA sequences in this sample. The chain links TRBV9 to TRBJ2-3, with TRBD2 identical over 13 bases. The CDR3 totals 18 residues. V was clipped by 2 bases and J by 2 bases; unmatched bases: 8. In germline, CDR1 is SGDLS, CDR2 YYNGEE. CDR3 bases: TGTGCCAGCAGCGTCGGGACTAGCGGGATTTCGTACACAGATACGCAGTATTTT. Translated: CASSVGTSGISYTDTQYF.

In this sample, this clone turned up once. This CDR3 is CASSSTGRTEAFF. In DNA form, the CDR3 reads TGTGCCAGCAGCTCGACAGGGCGGACTGAAGCTTTCTTT. V gene TRBV7-3 combines with J gene TRBJ1-1; 7 bases agree with TRBD1. CDR1 and CDR2 (germline): SGHTA, FQGTGA. This CDR3 has 13 residues. Trimming at V came to 4 bases and at J to 5 bases, leaving 4 bases not matched to a gene.

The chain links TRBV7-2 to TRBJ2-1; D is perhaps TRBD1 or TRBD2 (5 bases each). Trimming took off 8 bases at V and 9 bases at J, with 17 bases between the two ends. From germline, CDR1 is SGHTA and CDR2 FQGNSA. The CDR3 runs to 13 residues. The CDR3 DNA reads TGTGCCAGCTTCTCTATGGGGGTAGGTGAGCAGTTCTTC. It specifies CASFSMGVGEQFF. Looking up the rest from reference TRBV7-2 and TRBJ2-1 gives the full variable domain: GAGVSQSPSNKVTEKGKDVELRCDPISGHTALYWYRQSLGQGLEFLIYFQGNSAPDKSGLPSDRFSAERTGGSVSTLTIQRTQQEDSAVYLCASFSMGVGEQFFGPGTRLTVL.

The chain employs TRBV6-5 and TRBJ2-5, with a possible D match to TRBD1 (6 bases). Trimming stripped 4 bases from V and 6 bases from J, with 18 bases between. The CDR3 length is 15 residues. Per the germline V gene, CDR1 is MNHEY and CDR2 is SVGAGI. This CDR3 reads CASSFTQQGIKTQYF. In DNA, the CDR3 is TGTGCCAGCAGTTTTACCCAACAGGGAATAAAGACCCAGTACTTC.

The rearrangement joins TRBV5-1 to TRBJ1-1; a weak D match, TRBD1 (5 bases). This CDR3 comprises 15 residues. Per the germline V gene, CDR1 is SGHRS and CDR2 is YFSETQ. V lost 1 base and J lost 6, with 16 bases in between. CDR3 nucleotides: TGCGCCAGCAGCTTGAGTTCGGCCACGGGGGCTGAAGCTTTCTTT. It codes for CASSLSSATGAEAFF.